Below, 27 T cell receptor beta chains from the same sample are listed, as sequenced in a study of blood T cell repertoires in COVID-19. Libraries were prepared by immunoSEQ multiplex PCR; TCRdb keeps only in-frame clonotypes and omits some of them. Of roughly 280,000 clones listed, less than 95% were seen once; the top ten hold about 3%. The sequencing input was PBMCs or T cells enriched from blood (not recorded which). These receptors all stem from a man in his forties or fifties who had been exposed to COVID-19.

The gene calls are TRBV9 and TRBJ2-1, with 7 bases that match TRBD1. Germline loops: CDR1 SGDLS, CDR2 YYNGEE. J was trimmed by 9 bases and V by 2 bases; bases with no gene match: 8. The CDR3 totals 14 residues. Here the CDR3 DNA reads TGTGCCAGCAGCGTCTCTCAGGGGGTGGGTGAGCAGTTCTTC. Translating gives CASSVSQGVGEQFF.

The chain recombines TRBV3-1 (or the pseudogene TRBV3-2) with TRBJ2-5; the match to TRBD2 covers 15 bases. V lost 3 bases, J lost 3 bases, and 11 bases stayed unmatched. CDR1 LGHDT and CDR2 YNNKEL come from the germline V gene (reference sequence). This CDR3 region has 19 residues. The CDR3 here is CASSHPSGTSGRLEETQYF. CDR3 sequence (DNA): TGTGCCAGCAGCCATCCATCAGGGACTAGCGGGAGGCTAGAAGAGACCCAGTACTTC.

The CDR3 protein is CASSLWGLSYEQYF. As DNA, the CDR3 is TGTGCCAGCAGCTTATGGGGCCTCTCCTACGAGCAGTACTTC. The chain uses TRBV11-2 and TRBJ2-7, with D perhaps TRBD1 (5 bases). Germline CDR1 and CDR2: SGHAT and FQNNGV. Trimming took 2 bases from V and 0 from J, leaving 8 bases between them. The CDR3 sequence is 14 residues long.

The CDR3 sequence is CASSTGTGNSPLHF. As DNA, the CDR3 is TGTGCCAGCAGTACCGGGACAGGGAATTCACCCCTCCACTTT. The chain joins TRBV27 to TRBJ1-6, with 9 bases aligning to TRBD1. The germline gives CDR1 MNHEY, CDR2 SMNVEV (reference sequence). This CDR3 has 14 residues. With V trimmed by 5 bases and J by 7 bases, 3 bases remained unmatched.

This chain links TRBV19 with TRBJ1-6; the D is unclear. The CDR3 has 16 residues. Germline V lookup: CDR1 LNHDA, CDR2 SQIVND (reference sequence). Trimming pared 7 bases from V and 7 bases from J, leaving 20 bases between. CDR3 residues: CASTRSSGVSNSPLHF. The CDR3 DNA sequence: TGTGCCAGTACACGTTCGTCCGGGGTCAGCAATTCACCCCTCCACTTT.

The V and J genes are TRBV28 and TRBJ1-1; D is unresolved. V shed 6 bases and J shed 0 bases, with 8 bases lying between them. The CDR3 is 13 residues long. Germline assignment: CDR1 MDHEN and CDR2 SYDVKM. In DNA, the CDR3 is TGTGCCAGCAGGTCCACATTGAACACTGAAGCTTTCTTT. The encoded protein is CASRSTLNTEAFF.

The chain combines TRBV6-5 with TRBJ1-1, with D perhaps matching TRBD1 (6 bases). The CDR3 runs to 13 residues. CDR1 MNHEY and CDR2 SVGAGI come from the germline V gene. Trimming pared 7 bases from V and 4 bases from J, leaving 13 bases between. The DNA of the CDR3 is TGTGCCAGCACGAGAGGGGGGGGCACTGAAGCTTTCTTT. Amino acids: CASTRGGGTEAFF.

This chain links TRBV19 with TRBJ1-2; D is unclear. The length of the CDR3 is 12 residues. Trimming cost V 3 bases and J 6 bases, with 8 bases left between them. Germline V CDR1 and CDR2: LNHDA, SQIVND (reference sequence). The CDR3 nucleotides are TGTGCCAGTAGTATGGCCGGGAATGGCTACACCTTC. As protein: CASSMAGNGYTF. The full variable domain, rest sourced from reference TRBV19 and TRBJ1-2, is DGGITQSPKYLFRKEGQNVTLSCEQNLNHDAMYWYRQDPGQGLRLIYYSQIVNDFQKGDIAEGYSVSREKKESFPLTVTSAQKNPTAFYLCASSMAGNGYTFGSGTRLTVV.

The CDR3 region has the DNA TGTGCTAGTGCCCCCAGACAGGGGGCGAACTATGGCTACACCTTC. It yields the protein CASAPRQGANYGYTF. This chain joins TRBV12-5 and TRBJ1-2; 10 nucleotides match TRBD1. The CDR3 totals 15 residues. Germline loops: CDR1 LGHNT, CDR2 FRNRAP. J was trimmed by 2 bases and V by 7 bases; bases with no gene match: 7.

Points on this clone: At one of its ends the junction is not consistent with the germline gene, which may arise from a read error. The rearrangement joins TRBV7-7 to TRBJ2-5; D possibly corresponds to TRBD1 (6 bases). The CDR3 loop spans 15 amino acids. CDR1 SSHAT and CDR2 FNYEAQ come from the germline V gene (reference sequence). In DNA form, the CDR3 reads TGTGCTAGCAGCTCGAACTACCAGGGGAGAGAGACCCAGTACTTC. This codes for CASSSNYQGRETQYF.

The chain uses TRBV7-9 and TRBJ2-7; D possibly corresponds to TRBD1 (6 bases). This CDR3 spans 17 amino acids. V lost 5 bases and J 0 bases, leaving 20 bases between the germline ends. CDR1 is SEHNR, CDR2 FQNEAQ, per germline (reference sequence). The CDR3 coding sequence is TGTGCCAGCAGCCAAAACACCGGGACATCGAGCTCCTACGAGCAGTACTTC. This gives the protein CASSQNTGTSSSYEQYF.

The CDR3 DNA is TGTGCCAGTAGTATGGCAGACACTGAAGCTTTCTTT. It translates to CASSMADTEAFF. The rearrangement uses TRBV19 and TRBJ1-1; no clear D gene. The CDR3 is 12 residues long. Germline loops: CDR1 LNHDA, CDR2 SQIVND (reference sequence). With 3 bases removed from V and 3 bases from J, the gap between germline ends came to 5 bases.

V and J are TRBV30 and TRBJ1-2; perhaps TRBD1 as D (6 bases). V dropped 1 base and J dropped 5 bases, with 14 bases sitting between them. CDR1 is GTSNPN and CDR2 is SVGIG in the germline V gene (reference sequence). This CDR3 contains 14 residues. The CDR3 DNA sequence: TGTGCCTGGAGTGGTACAGGGTACGCGTATGGCTACACCTTC. Its protein product is CAWSGTGYAYGYTF.

This chain connects TRBV3-1 (or the pseudogene TRBV3-2) to TRBJ1-6; D is ambiguous. Germline V CDR1 and CDR2: LGHDT, YNNKEL (reference sequence). The CDR3 totals 16 residues. V lost 2 bases and J 5 bases, leaving 13 bases between the germline ends. For the CDR3, the DNA is TGTGCCAGCAGCCAAACCGGGATAGCTCATAATTCACCCCTCCACTTT. Protein: CASSQTGIAHNSPLHF.

In this sample, this clone turned up once. The chain combines TRBV12-5 with TRBJ2-7; the D gene is possibly TRBD1 (5 bases). From germline, CDR1 is LGHNT and CDR2 FRNRAP. The CDR3 covers 15 residues. V lost 0 bases and J lost 6, with 15 bases in between. CDR3: CASGLVGQGRREQYF. CDR3 nucleotides: TGTGCTAGTGGTTTGGTAGGGCAGGGTAGGCGCGAGCAGTACTTC.

This clone was seen only a few times. The chain combines TRBV11-2 with TRBJ1-5, with TRBD1 as a possible D gene (5 bases). The V gene lost 6 bases and the J gene lost 4 bases, with 10 bases spanning the gap. Germline assignment: CDR1 SGHAT and CDR2 FQNNGV. The CDR3 is made up of 13 amino acids. CDR3 amino acids: CASSKEGNQPQHF. The DNA for the CDR3 is TGTGCCAGCAGTAAGGAGGGGAATCAGCCCCAGCATTTT. Variable domain in full (rest from reference TRBV11-2 and TRBJ1-5): EAGVAQSPRYKIIEKRQSVAFWCNPISGHATLYWYQQILGQGPKLLIQFQNNGVVDDSQLPKDRFSAERLKGVDSTLKIQPAKLEDSAVYLCASSKEGNQPQHFGDGTRLSIL.

V and J are TRBV2 and TRBJ1-6, with TRBD1 matching 7 bases. Germline V lookup: CDR1 SNHLY, CDR2 FYNNEI. The CDR3 totals 15 residues. V lost 6 bases and J lost 2; bases outside the gene matches: 4. The CDR3 coding sequence is TGTGCCAGCAGGACAGGGAGCGCCTATAATTCACCCCTCCACTTT. It codes for CASRTGSAYNSPLHF.

The chain uses TRBV5-4 and TRBJ2-2, with D possibly being TRBD2 (7 bases). The germline V and J ends were trimmed by 2 bases and 4 bases, with 12 bases remaining between them. Germline CDR1 is SGHNT and CDR2 is YYREEE (reference sequence). There are 15 residues in the CDR3. The CDR3: CASSFGGLGTGELFF. In DNA, the CDR3 is TGTGCCAGCAGCTTCGGGGGGCTTGGCACCGGGGAGCTGTTTTTT.

The chain links TRBV7-8 to TRBJ2-7, with TRBD2 matching 13 bases. The length of the CDR3 is 15 residues. Germline V gene data show CDR1 as SGHVS and CDR2 as FQNEAQ. After removal of 5 bases from V and 2 bases from J, the junction contained 3 bases not matched to a gene. The CDR3 DNA sequence: TGTGCCAGCAGCCCCGGGACTAGCGGGACCTACGAGCAGTACTTC. Residues: CASSPGTSGTYEQYF.

The V call is TRBV29-1, the J call TRBJ1-1; 7 bases map to TRBD1. V shed 6 bases, J shed 1 base, and the junction held 8 bases outside the gene matches. This CDR3 is 14 amino acids long. Germline values: CDR1 SQVTM, CDR2 ANQGSEA. Written as DNA, the CDR3 is TGCAGCGTAGCGACAGGGACGAAGAACACTGAAGCTTTCTTT. Protein sequence: CSVATGTKNTEAFF.

As DNA, the CDR3 is TGTGCCAGTATTAGGGGAAGGGGCTCTGAGTATGGCTACACCTTC. It codes for CASIRGRGSEYGYTF. The chain uses TRBV19 and TRBJ1-2; perhaps TRBD1 as D (5 bases). The CDR3 length is 15 residues. V lost 7 bases to trimming and J lost 5 bases, with 20 bases between them. Germline lookup yields CDR1 LNHDA and CDR2 SQIVND (reference sequence).

This clone was seen a handful of times. The CDR3 protein is CASSQILTSGRVYEQYF. As DNA, the CDR3 is TGTGCCAGCAGCCAGATCCTTACTAGCGGGAGGGTATACGAGCAGTACTTC. The chain employs TRBV4-2 and TRBJ2-7; 13 bases are shared with TRBD2. Trimming removed 3 bases from V and 4 bases from J; junction bases left unmatched: 9. The CDR3 is made up of 17 amino acids. The germline CDR1 and CDR2 sequences are LGHNA and YNFKEQ.

This chain links TRBV28 with TRBJ1-2; 7 nucleotides match TRBD1. Germline V gene lookup returns CDR1 MDHEN and CDR2 SYDVKM. V lost 0 bases and J lost 2; bases outside the gene matches: 0. There are 14 residues in the CDR3. CDR3 sequence: CASSLWGQNYGYTF. CDR3 sequence (DNA): TGTGCCAGCAGTTTATGGGGACAGAACTATGGCTACACCTTC.

In its sample, this clone was seen a few times. This chain uses TRBV30 with TRBJ2-7, with D maybe TRBD2 (6 bases). This CDR3 is 13 amino acids long. Germline V gene sequence: CDR1 GTSNPN, CDR2 SVGIG (reference sequence). V lost 2 bases, J lost 4 bases, and 12 bases lay in between. CDR3 amino acids: CAWSSAGPYEQYF. The CDR3 bases are TGTGCCTGGAGTTCCGCGGGACCGTACGAGCAGTACTTC.

The gene calls are TRBV5-1 and TRBJ1-1, with 10 bases lining up with TRBD1. The CDR3 loop spans 14 amino acids. V dropped 1 base and J dropped 5; count of bases not matched to a gene: 2. Germline assignment: CDR1 SGHRS and CDR2 YFSETQ. CDR3 protein: CASSLWDRGTEAFF. The CDR3 nucleotides read TGCGCCAGCAGCTTGTGGGACAGGGGAACTGAAGCTTTCTTT.

The chain carries TRBV30 and TRBJ2-7; 13 nucleotides align to TRBD2. The trim removed 3 bases at V and 6 bases at J, leaving 8 bases unmatched. This CDR3 comprises 15 residues. Germline assignment: CDR1 GTSNPN and CDR2 SVGIG (reference sequence). CDR3 sequence: CAWRRTSGSFLEQYF. In DNA form, the CDR3 reads TGTGCCTGGAGACGGACTAGCGGGAGTTTCCTCGAGCAGTACTTC.

The chain recombines TRBV13 with TRBJ1-4; D is undetermined. V lost 5 bases to trimming and J lost 0 bases, with 10 bases between them. This CDR3 is 15 amino acids long. CDR1 is PRHDT, CDR2 FYEKMQ, per germline (reference sequence). The CDR3, as DNA: TGTGCCAGCAGCAGTTCCGGGACAACTAATGAAAAACTGTTTTTT. It encodes CASSSSGTTNEKLFF.